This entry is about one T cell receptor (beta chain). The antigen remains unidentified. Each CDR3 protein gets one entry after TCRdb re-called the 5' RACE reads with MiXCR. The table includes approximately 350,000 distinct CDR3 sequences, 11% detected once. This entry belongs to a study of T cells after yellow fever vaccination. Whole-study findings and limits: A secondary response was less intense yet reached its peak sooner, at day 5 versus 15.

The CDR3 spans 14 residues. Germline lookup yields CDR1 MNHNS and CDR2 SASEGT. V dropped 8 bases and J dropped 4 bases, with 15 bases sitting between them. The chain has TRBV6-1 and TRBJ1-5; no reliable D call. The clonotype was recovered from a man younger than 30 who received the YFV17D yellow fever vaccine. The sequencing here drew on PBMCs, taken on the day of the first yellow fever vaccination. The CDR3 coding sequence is TGTGCCAGCGGATTTAGGGCAGCAAATCAGCCCCAGCATTTT. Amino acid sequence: CASGFRAANQPQHF.